This T cell receptor (beta chain) was sequenced during a study of response to subunit inactivated influenza vaccine (dated by TCRdb to the late 2010s). Looking at the study overall: The study used deep quantitative T cell receptor repertoire profiling to track responses to a trivalent subunit inactivated influenza vaccine.

CDR1 SGHTA and CDR2 FQGNSA were looked up in the germline V gene. From cysteine to phenylalanine, the CDR3 is 14 amino acids long. Kept here is only the CDR3 DNA, which spans 42 bases and is read in frame from base 1. V drops 0 bases and J drops 9 bases, leaving 9 bases in between. This clonotype has only a few counts. Its antigen is currently not known. Base-call qualities are not available, and no considerably larger clone is one nucleotide away. The library relied on RT-PCR. Sequencing used an Illumina HiSeq 2500. The public reads were reprocessed in TCRdb via fastp at Q25 and MiXCR, keeping in-frame beta chains. Under each unique CDR3 protein, matching rows form one entry showing the most common genes and DNA. The sample table holds about 540,000 distinct CDR3 sequences, of which approximately 20% were seen once. The leading ten clones occupy 2.5% to 3% of the sample. The study at large found these results: It was suggested by the authors that each seasonal influenza vaccination may recruit only a limited number of new T cells.

This same sample was also part of a study on T cells expressing NK-cell markers. As noted in the second study: TCR beta cDNA libraries were prepared using 5'RACE template switching, which introduced a universal primer site and unique molecular identifiers. Seven to nine donors provided sorted CD3+CD56+NKG2C+, CD3+CD56+NKG2C- and CD3+CD56-NKG2C+ T-cell subsets, whose TCR beta-chain repertoires were profiled. Among the eight sequenced donors, seven were HCMV-seropositive and one was HCMV-seronegative. In several experiments an anti-gammadeltaTCR antibody was added to restrict sorting to alphabetaTCR-expressing T cells. For several donors, the dominant CD3+CD56+NKG2C+ clonotypes were among the top 10 CD8+ clonotypes and accounted for roughly 1.0-8% of CD8+ T cells. Those dominant clonotypes were again the most abundant among CD3+CD56-NKG2C+ cells in a handful of donors, at about 28.3-60.1%. Whether the expanded NKG2C-expressing T cell clones were specific for HCMV antigens remained unclear. The eight sequenced donors were randomly selected healthy volunteers, three men and five women. HCMV serostatus was determined by detecting HCMV-specific IgG in serum with a commercial ELISA kit. Ficoll density gradient centrifugation was used to isolate peripheral blood mononuclear cells from blood. CD4+ and CD8+ T cells were isolated from PBMC by magnetic immunoseparation with Miltenyi isolation kits. Synthesis of cDNA was primed from the TCR beta constant segment and was followed by two consecutive PCR amplification steps. Libraries were sequenced as 2 x 150 bp reads on Illumina HiSeq 2000/2500, MiSeq or NextSeq. Reads were demultiplexed and grouped by UMI with MIGEC, and clonotypes were assembled and quantified with MiTCR. To exclude erroneous sequences, only TCR cDNA sequences supported by at least two reads were retained. The tcR package was used for downstream repertoire analysis, with clonotypes matched between fractions based on CDR3 nucleotide sequence plus V segment. Antigen specificity was annotated against VDJdb with VDJmatch, allowing one amino acid substitution in CDR3.

The chain couples TRBV7-2 to TRBJ1-6; tentative D gene TRBD1, with 5 bases matching. This TCR derives from a middle-aged man who received an inactivated influenza vaccine. Donor details come from another sample of the same person, matched by shared clones. The sample here was CD4+ T cells sorted from PBMCs, taken roughly 13 days after vaccination. The DNA reads TGTGCCAGCAGCTTAGCAGGGGTTGGTTCACCCCTCCACTTT. This gives the protein CASSLAGVGSPLHF.